This is a list of T cell receptor beta chains from one sample in a study of T cells expressing NK-cell markers. TCRdb re-called the 5' RACE reads, yielding one record per CDR3 amino acid sequence without DNA. Recorded for this sample: fewer than 300,000 distinct CDR3 sequences. Source material: blood T cells: a sorted CD56 or NKG2C T cell subset, CD4+ or CD8+ T cells, or bulk PBMC T cells (not recorded which). The receptors were gathered from a woman between 18 and 70 years old in good health. CDR3s include the opening cysteine and the closing phenylalanine or tryptophan.

CDR3aa	j_gene	v_gene
CSASIPRTYGYTF	TRBJ1-2	TRBV20-1
CASSYSFQGRDEQFF	TRBJ2-1	TRBV6-5
CASSLKQVLEETQYF	TRBJ2-5	TRBV7-2
CSARDWIGWEGGNEQFF	TRBJ2-1	TRBV20-1
CASRPQSGGAGDTQYF	TRBJ2-3	TRBV12-3/TRBV12-4
CASSPGQGALHLGKNIQYF	TRBJ2-4	TRBV12-3/TRBV12-4
CASSRGIDTQYF	TRBJ2-3	TRBV7-9
CASSSSGGTTYNEQFF	TRBJ2-1	TRBV5-1
CASSFSQTNRYNEQFF	TRBJ2-1	TRBV12-3/TRBV12-4
CASSSPGLVRNEQFF	TRBJ2-1	TRBV19
CSARDRRVPNTGELFF	TRBJ2-2	TRBV20-1
CSVTGRTQETQYF	TRBJ2-5	TRBV20-1
CATSETGGQDTQYF	TRBJ2-3	TRBV24-1
CAISLSQMNTEAFF	TRBJ1-1	TRBV10-3
CASSLVNRGAQETQYF	TRBJ2-5	TRBV5-5
CSAWTATDNEQFF	TRBJ2-1	TRBV20-1
CASRTFSGSYEQYF	TRBJ2-7	TRBV12-3/TRBV12-4
CSAGEAGRGNEQFF	TRBJ2-1	TRBV20-1
CASSQDPDRGGTDTQYF	TRBJ2-3	TRBV4-2
CASSPPRGSSYNEQFF	TRBJ2-1	TRBV7-2
CASSPFLRDRIFYEQYF	TRBJ2-7	TRBV5-1
CSAPSQENTEAFF	TRBJ1-1	TRBV20-1
CASSLYTDEKLFF	TRBJ1-4	TRBV5-1
CSARVGSLRLTEAFF	TRBJ1-1	TRBV20-1
CASSLQDRLDTQYF	TRBJ2-3	TRBV3-1
CSARVGPNNEQFF	TRBJ2-1	TRBV20-1
CASSVEGTGELFF	TRBJ2-2	TRBV2